This T cell receptor (beta chain) is drawn from a study of OX40 agonist ivuxolimab in advanced cancers. The table came from immunoSEQ multiplex PCR; TCRdb's copy has only in-frame clones and leaves some out. The sample lists over 65,000 clones; less than 95% were seen once. Trimming removed 3 bases at V and 5 bases at J, with 11 bases between. Germline V gene data show CDR1 as SGHRS and CDR2 as YFSETQ. This CDR3 has 13 amino acids. The sample was CD4+ or CD8+ T cells sorted from blood, taken in a trial of the OX40 agonist ivuxolimab. V usage is TRBV5-1 and J usage is TRBJ2-5, with D perhaps matching TRBD2 (7 bases). The receptor comes from an adult with an advanced solid tumor such as melanoma, head and neck, liver or kidney cancer. In DNA form, the CDR3 reads TGCGCCAGCAGCTACGCGGGGGCGGAGACCCAGTACTTC. It encodes CASSYAGAETQYF.